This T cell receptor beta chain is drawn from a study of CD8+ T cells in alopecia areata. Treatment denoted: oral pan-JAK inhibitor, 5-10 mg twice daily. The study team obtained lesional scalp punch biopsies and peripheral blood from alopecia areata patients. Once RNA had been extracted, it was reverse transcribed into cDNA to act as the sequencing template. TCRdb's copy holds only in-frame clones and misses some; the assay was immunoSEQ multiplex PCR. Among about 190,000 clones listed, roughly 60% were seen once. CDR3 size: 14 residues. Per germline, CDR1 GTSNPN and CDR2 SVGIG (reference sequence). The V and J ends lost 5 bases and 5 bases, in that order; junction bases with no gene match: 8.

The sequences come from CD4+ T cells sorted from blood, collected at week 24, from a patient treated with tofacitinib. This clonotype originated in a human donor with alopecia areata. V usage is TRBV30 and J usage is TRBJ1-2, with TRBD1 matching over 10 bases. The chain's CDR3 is CAWGAGQGRYGYTF. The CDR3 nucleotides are TGTGCCTGGGGTGCGGGACAGGGGCGATATGGCTACACCTTC.